The TCR beta chain described here comes from a study of blood T cell repertoires in COVID-19. Seattle cases were enrolled at active infection and followed longitudinally. The CDR3 consists of 19 residues. Germline trimming cut 3 bases from V and 8 bases from J; bases unmatched to any gene: 21. Germline CDR1 reads LNHDA; CDR2 reads SQIVND (reference sequence). Authors' analysis steps: The authors estimated nucleated cell counts from reference gene primer amplification. TCRdb's copy holds only in-frame clones and misses some; the assay was immunoSEQ multiplex PCR. V and J calls and clone size come straight from that table; D and trimming were deduced from the DNA. The table shows about 220,000 clones, with roughly four fifths occurring only once. This clone was counted a single time.

The chain couples TRBV19 to TRBJ1-4; 7 positions match TRBD1. The sample taken for sequencing was peripheral blood. This TCR was recovered from a woman between 65 and 79 years old with COVID-19, enrolled during active disease. The CDR3 DNA reads TGTGCCAGTAGTATCTCCCCGGGACAGTCAAAGGCCGTAAGGGAAAAACTGTTTTTT. Translation gives CASSISPGQSKAVREKLFF.